This T cell receptor (beta chain) is drawn from a study of cytomegalovirus exposure and HLA in healthy donors. The V and J ends lost 5 bases and 9 bases, in that order; junction bases with no gene match: 9. This CDR3 region has 14 residues. From germline, CDR1 is SGHVS and CDR2 FNYEAQ. The study ran its PCR with 60 Vbeta and 13 Jbeta primers. Profiled with immunoSEQ multiplex PCR; TCRdb holds only in-frame clones, not every one. The sample has approximately 140,000 clones; roughly 79% are singletons. The receptor was derived from a male donor in good health and CMV-seronegative. The sequenced material came from PBMCs. The chain uses TRBV7-6 and TRBJ2-1; the match to TRBD2 covers 8 bases. The CDR3 region is CASSPLGLAGEQFF. The CDR3 DNA is TGTGCCAGCAGCCCACTAGGACTAGCCGGTGAGCAGTTCTTC.